These 21 T cell receptor beta chains were all obtained from the same sample, sequenced in a study of CD8+ T cells in alopecia areata. Following extraction, RNA underwent reverse transcription to cDNA, which served as the sequencing template. The protocol was immunoSEQ multiplex PCR, while the TCRdb copy is restricted to in-frame clones and leaves out a portion. The sample holds about 100,000 clones, around 47% seen once. The treatment was: oral pan-JAK inhibitor, 5-10 mg twice daily. This material consisted of CD8+ T cells sorted from blood, taken at week 24, from a patient treated with tofacitinib. The receptors stem from a human donor with alopecia areata.

This clone has a handful of counts. This chain joins TRBV7-8 and TRBJ2-7; weak D call: TRBD1 (6 bases). The CDR3 runs 12 residues. In germline, CDR1 is SGHVS, CDR2 FQNEAQ. The CDR3 region has the DNA TGTGTTACTTTAGGGACAAAAAACGAGCAGTACTTC. Translating gives CVTLGTKNEQYF.

Here the CDR3 reads CASSIDAPPRAAYEQYF. CDR3 bases: TGTGCCAGTAGTATAGATGCCCCACCCCGCGCCGCCTACGAGCAGTACTTC. The V gene is TRBV19, the J gene TRBJ2-7; D not resolved. The CDR3 covers 17 residues. V shed 0 bases and J shed 2 bases, with 17 bases lying between them. CDR1 and CDR2 from the germline V gene are LNHDA and SQIVND (reference sequence).

The chain links TRBV4-3 to TRBJ2-2; D is perhaps TRBD1 (6 bases). Germline V gives CDR1 LGHNA, CDR2 YSLEER. The CDR3 loop spans 15 amino acids. The V end was cut by 1 base, the J end by 7 bases, with 13 bases between. The DNA for the CDR3 is TGCGCCAGCAGCCAAGGGGCACCCAGGGGCGGGGAGCTGTTTTTT. It is translated as CASSQGAPRGGELFF.

Concerning this clone: Since a much larger clone is just one base distant, this may be a read error. Different DNA sequences within this sample yield the same CDR3. The rearrangement links TRBV6-1 to TRBJ2-1; 7 bases fit TRBD2. This CDR3 has 13 amino acids. V was clipped by 4 bases and J by 3 bases; unmatched bases: 0. The germline CDR1 and CDR2 sequences are MNHNS and SASEGT. CDR3 nucleotide sequence: TGTGCCAGCAGTGGGACTAGCTACAATGAGCAGTTCTTC. It translates to CASSGTSYNEQFF.

The rearrangement links TRBV4-1 to TRBJ2-1; D perhaps matches TRBD1 (6 bases). Trimming left V 0 bases short and J 5 bases short, with 17 bases between. Germline-derived CDR1 and CDR2 are MGHRA and YSYEKL. There are 17 residues in the CDR3. The CDR3 region has the DNA TGCGCCAGCAGCCAAGAAAGTAGCAGGGGAGCTCACAATGAGCAGTTCTTC. Translated: CASSQESSRGAHNEQFF.

J is TRBJ2-5 and V is TRBV4-1; D is perhaps TRBD1 (5 bases). Germline values: CDR1 MGHRA, CDR2 YSYEKL. The CDR3 covers 15 residues. The ends were cut back, 4 bases at V and 2 bases at J, with 14 bases in the middle. The CDR3, as DNA: TGCGCCAGCAGCCGGATACAGACAGATCAAGAGACCCAGTACTTC. It encodes CASSRIQTDQETQYF.

The gene calls are TRBV4-1 and TRBJ2-1, with 7 bases that match TRBD1. V lost 4 bases to trimming and J lost 6 bases; unmatched junction nucleotides: 12. The CDR3 has 16 residues. Germline V gene sequence: CDR1 MGHRA, CDR2 YSYEKL. This chain's CDR3 is CASSPLGGPRPNEQFF. CDR3 nucleotides: TGCGCCAGCAGCCCCCTAGGGGGCCCTCGGCCCAATGAGCAGTTCTTC.

The rearrangement links TRBV27 to TRBJ2-7; D is unclear. V was cut by 0 bases and J by 1 base, with 10 bases left in between. The CDR3 runs 15 residues. Per germline, CDR1 MNHEY and CDR2 SMNVEV (reference sequence). The CDR3 loop is CASSLSLGVSYEQYF. The CDR3 DNA sequence: TGTGCCAGCAGTTTATCCCTAGGAGTTTCCTACGAGCAGTACTTC.

This sequence joins TRBV27 and TRBJ2-1; TRBD2 agrees at 14 bases. This CDR3 is 16 amino acids long. The germline V gene has CDR1 MNHEY and CDR2 SMNVEV (reference sequence). The junction had 9 bases not matched to a gene; V was cut back by 5 bases and J by 9 bases. The CDR3 region has the DNA TGTGCCAGCAGTCTCCAGACTAGCGGGGGGGCCAGTGAGCAGTTCTTC. Its protein is CASSLQTSGGASEQFF.

This clone has only a few counts. The chain has TRBV29-1 and TRBJ2-6; TRBD1 agrees at 8 bases. V lost 5 bases and J lost 0; bases outside the gene matches: 6. The CDR3 has 16 amino acids. In germline, CDR1 is SQVTM, CDR2 ANQGSEA. The DNA of the CDR3 is TGCAGCGTTCAGGACAGGGCTAGCTCTGGGGCCAACGTCCTGACTTTC. It specifies CSVQDRASSGANVLTF.

The chain uses TRBV6-5 and TRBJ1-5; no clear D gene. Germline values: CDR1 MNHEY, CDR2 SVGAGI. This CDR3 region has 13 residues. The V end was cut by 4 bases, the J end by 4 bases, with 8 bases between. CDR3 sequence (DNA): TGTGCCAGCAGTTGGGAGAGGAATCAGCCCCAGCATTTT. Encoded protein: CASSWERNQPQHF.

The chain uses TRBV30 and TRBJ2-1, with a possible D match to TRBD1 (5 bases). The CDR3 is 13 amino acids. Deletions cut 2 bases from V and 7 bases from J, with 12 bases between. Germline V gene lookup returns CDR1 GTSNPN and CDR2 SVGIG (reference sequence). CDR3 sequence (DNA): TGTGCCTGGAGTCCCCTCGCAGGGAATGAGCAGTTCTTC. Amino acids: CAWSPLAGNEQFF.

The rearrangement joins TRBV15 to TRBJ2-7, with D unresolved. This CDR3 has 15 residues. Between the trimmed V and J ends, which lost 1 base and 0 bases, there was a span of 10 bases. In germline, CDR1 is LNHNV, CDR2 YYDKDF (reference sequence). The CDR3 DNA sequence: TGTGCCACCAGCAGAGGGGCTGGGAACTCCTACGAGCAGTACTTC. Translated, it gives CATSRGAGNSYEQYF.

The chain couples TRBV9 to TRBJ1-2, with 9 positions matching TRBD1. The CDR3 totals 16 residues. The V gene's germline CDR1 is SGDLS and CDR2 YYNGEE. Trimming cost V 5 bases and J 8 bases; bases outside gene matches: 16. CDR3 nucleotide sequence: TGTGCCAGCAGTCTAGGGTGGGACAGGGCGTCTGGCGGCTACACCTTC. As protein: CASSLGWDRASGGYTF.

The chain recombines TRBV5-4 with TRBJ2-5, with D unresolved. The CDR3 is 14 amino acids. The V and J ends lost 2 bases and 0 bases respectively, with 8 bases between them. Germline values: CDR1 SGHNT, CDR2 YYREEE (reference sequence). The CDR3 bases are TGTGCCAGCAGCTTCGAATCCCACCAAGAGACCCAGTACTTC. It encodes CASSFESHQETQYF.

This clone was counted only a few times. J is TRBJ1-2 and V is TRBV9; D ambiguous. CDR1 and CDR2 (germline): SGDLS, YYNGEE. The V and J ends lost 3 bases and 1 base respectively, with 10 bases between them. This CDR3 contains 14 residues. CDR3 nucleotide sequence: TGTGCCAGCAGCGCCTCGGAGGGTAACTATGGCTACACCTTC. It is translated as CASSASEGNYGYTF.

This clone was picked up many times. This chain connects TRBV27 to TRBJ2-7, with 10 bases identical to TRBD1. This CDR3 has 16 amino acids. Germline lookup yields CDR1 MNHEY and CDR2 SMNVEV (reference sequence). J gave up 3 bases and V 0 bases, and 5 bases lay outside the gene matches. The CDR3 DNA reads TGTGCCAGCAGTTTATCCCCCGGGACAGGGGTCTACGAGCAGTACTTC. It encodes CASSLSPGTGVYEQYF.

The CDR3 region is CASSLSLAGGYYNEQFF. CDR3 DNA: TGTGCCAGCAGCTTATCCCTAGCGGGAGGGTATTACAATGAGCAGTTCTTC. The chain couples TRBV11-2 to TRBJ2-1, with TRBD2 matching over 12 bases. Germline V gene lookup returns CDR1 SGHAT and CDR2 FQNNGV. V lost 2 bases and J lost 4; bases outside the gene matches: 6. The CDR3 runs to 17 residues.

The CDR3 DNA sequence: TGTGCCAGCAGCGGGACTAGCGGGAGCGGTAATGAGCAGTTCTTC. Residues: CASSGTSGSGNEQFF. This chain joins TRBV9 and TRBJ2-1; 13 bases align to TRBD2. Germline V gives CDR1 SGDLS, CDR2 YYNGEE. CDR3 length: 15 residues. V shed 3 bases, J shed 7 bases, and the junction held 4 bases outside the gene matches.

This chain uses TRBV2 with TRBJ2-5, with D perhaps matching TRBD1 or TRBD2 (6 bases each). V was clipped by 4 bases and J by 2 bases, with 14 bases between them. The CDR3 is 15 amino acids. Germline assignment: CDR1 SNHLY and CDR2 FYNNEI. The CDR3: CASSVGGQSQETQYF. The CDR3 nucleotides read TGTGCCAGCAGTGTAGGGGGGCAGTCACAAGAGACCCAGTACTTC.

The V call is TRBV6-6, the J call TRBJ2-7; 10 bases match TRBD2. V lost 9 bases, J lost 3 bases, and 2 bases stayed unmatched. Looked up from germline, CDR1 is MNHNY and CDR2 is SVGAGI (reference sequence). The CDR3 extends over 12 amino acids. CDR3 sequence reads: CASRLAGYEQYF. CDR3 DNA sequence: TGTGCCAGTCGACTAGCGGGCTACGAGCAGTACTTC.